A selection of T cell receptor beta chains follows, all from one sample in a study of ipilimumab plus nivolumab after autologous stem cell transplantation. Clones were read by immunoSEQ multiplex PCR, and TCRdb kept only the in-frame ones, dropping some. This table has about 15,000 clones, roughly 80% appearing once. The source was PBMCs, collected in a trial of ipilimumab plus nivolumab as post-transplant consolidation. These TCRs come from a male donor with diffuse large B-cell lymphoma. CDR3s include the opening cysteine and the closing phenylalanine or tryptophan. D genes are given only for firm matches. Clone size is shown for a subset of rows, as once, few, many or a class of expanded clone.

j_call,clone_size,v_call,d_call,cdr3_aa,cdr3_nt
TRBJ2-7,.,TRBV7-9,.,CASSPWGVAGTSYEQYF,TGTGCCAGCAGCCCCTGGGGGGTGGCCGGGACATCCTACGAGCAGTACTTC
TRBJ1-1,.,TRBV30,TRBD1,CAWTWDRGTEAFF,TGTGCCTGGACCTGGGACAGGGGGACTGAAGCTTTCTTT
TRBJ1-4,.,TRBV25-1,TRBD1,CASSAPTGVEKLFF,TGTGCCAGCAGTGCCCCGACAGGGGTTGAAAAACTGTTTTTT
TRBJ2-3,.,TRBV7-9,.,CASLPGLFTDTQYF,TGTGCCAGTCTACCGGGACTTTTCACAGATACGCAGTATTTT
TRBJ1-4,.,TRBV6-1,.,CASSQIQQANEKLFF,TGTGCCAGCAGTCAGATACAGCAGGCTAATGAAAAACTGTTTTTT
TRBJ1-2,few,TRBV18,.,CASSQTRDYYGYTF,TGTGCCAGCTCACAGACCAGGGACTACTATGGCTACACCTTC
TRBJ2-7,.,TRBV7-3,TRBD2,CASSPQASGGTISF,TGTGCCAGCAGCCCTCAGGCTAGCGGGGGAACCATCAGTTTC
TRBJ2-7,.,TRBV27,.,CASSLTRQASYEQYF,TGTGCCAGCAGTTTAACGAGACAGGCGTCCTACGAGCAGTACTTC
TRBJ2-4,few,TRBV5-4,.,CASSSRGDKNIQYF,TGTGCCAGCAGCAGCCGGGGAGACAAAAACATTCAGTACTTC
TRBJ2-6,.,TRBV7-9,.,CASSFPQGIGANVLTF,TGTGCCAGCAGCTTCCCACAGGGTATCGGGGCCAACGTCCTGACTTTC
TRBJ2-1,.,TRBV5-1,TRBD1,CASSLDPGGSSSSSYNEQFF,TGCGCCAGCAGCTTGGACCCAGGGGGCTCATCATCCAGCTCCTACAATGAGCAGTTCTTC
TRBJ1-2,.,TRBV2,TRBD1,CASSVRGNYGYTF,TGTGCCAGCTCCGTCAGGGGGAACTATGGCTACACCTTC
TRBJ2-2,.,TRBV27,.,CASSLYSLGDTGELFF,TGTGCCAGCAGTCTTTATAGCCTGGGCGACACCGGGGAGCTGTTTTTT
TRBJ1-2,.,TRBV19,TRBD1,CASSILVGDRDGYTF,TGTGCCAGTAGTATATTAGTGGGGGACAGGGATGGCTACACCTTC
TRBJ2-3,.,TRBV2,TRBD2,CASSLSGGAPDTQYF,TGTGCCAGCAGCTTAAGCGGGGGGGCCCCAGATACGCAGTATTTT
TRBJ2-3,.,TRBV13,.,CASSLGPRGDTQYF,TGTGCCAGCAGCTTAGGCCCACGAGGTGATACGCAGTATTTT
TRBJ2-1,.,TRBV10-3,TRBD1,CAISESGQGASQGEQFF,TGTGCCATCAGTGAGTCCGGACAGGGGGCCTCCCAGGGAGAGCAGTTCTTC
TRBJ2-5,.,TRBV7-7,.,CASSRDSSGETQYF,TGTGCTAGCAGCCGGGACTCATCGGGAGAGACCCAGTACTTC
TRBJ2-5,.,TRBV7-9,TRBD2,CASSLMWRGGQETQYF,TGTGCCAGCAGCTTAATGTGGCGGGGGGGGCAAGAGACCCAGTACTTC
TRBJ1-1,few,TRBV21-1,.,CASSTRGRTEAFF,TGTGCCAGCAGTACCAGGGGACGGACTGAAGCTTTCTTT
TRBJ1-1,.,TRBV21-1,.,CASSKGLRLETEAFF,TGTGCCAGCAGCAAGGGTCTGCGTTTAGAAACTGAAGCTTTCTTT
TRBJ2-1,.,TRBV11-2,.,CASTPPGGMAYNEQFF,TGTGCCAGCACCCCCCCCGGCGGGATGGCCTACAATGAGCAGTTCTTC
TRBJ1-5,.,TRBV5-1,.,CASSLDNAVGQPQHF,TGCGCCAGCAGCTTGGATAATGCAGTCGGTCAGCCCCAGCATTTT
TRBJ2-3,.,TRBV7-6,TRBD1,CASGLGTGPPEDTQYF,TGTGCCAGCGGACTTGGGACAGGGCCGCCGGAGGATACGCAGTATTTT
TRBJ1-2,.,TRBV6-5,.,CASSYMDSYGYTF,TGTGCCAGCAGTTATATGGACTCCTATGGCTACACCTTC
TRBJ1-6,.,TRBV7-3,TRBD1,CASSFTGGNSPLHF,TGTGCCAGCAGCTTTACAGGGGGGAATTCACCCCTCCACTTT
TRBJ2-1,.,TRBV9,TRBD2,CASSVASRGTSGNNEQFF,TGTGCCAGCAGCGTAGCCTCTCGAGGGACTAGCGGGAACAATGAGCAGTTCTTC
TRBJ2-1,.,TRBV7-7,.,CASSLAHSQYNEQFF,TGTGCTAGCAGCTTAGCTCACAGCCAGTACAATGAGCAGTTCTTC
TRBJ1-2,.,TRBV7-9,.,CASSLALGTRGGYTF,TGTGCCAGCAGCTTAGCGTTGGGGACCCGCGGGGGCTACACCTTC
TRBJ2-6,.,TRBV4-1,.,CASSQTGDAGANVLTF,TGCGCCAGCAGCCAAACCGGGGATGCGGGGGCCAACGTCCTGACTTTC
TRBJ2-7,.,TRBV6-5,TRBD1,CASSFPAGTGKYEQYF,TGTGCCAGCAGTTTTCCCGCCGGGACAGGAAAATACGAGCAGTACTTC
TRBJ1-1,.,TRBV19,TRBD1,CASSIALQGAAEAFF,TGTGCCAGTAGTATAGCCTTACAGGGGGCAGCTGAAGCTTTCTTT
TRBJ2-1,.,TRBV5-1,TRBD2,CASSQLAGGRNEQFF,TGCGCCAGCAGCCAACTAGCGGGGGGGAGAAATGAGCAGTTCTTC
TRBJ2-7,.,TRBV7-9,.,CASSLARGYEQYF,TGTGCCAGCAGCTTAGCGAGGGGATACGAGCAGTACTTC
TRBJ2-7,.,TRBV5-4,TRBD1,CASSPGGGQGAVEQYF,TGTGCCAGCAGCCCAGGGGGGGGACAGGGGGCTGTCGAGCAGTACTTC
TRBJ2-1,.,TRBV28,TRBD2,CASGKPGGYEQFF,TGTGCCAGCGGAAAGCCGGGGGGTTATGAGCAGTTCTTC
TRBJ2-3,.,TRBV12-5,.,CASGFGGGSTDTQYF,TGTGCTAGTGGGTTTGGTGGGGGATCCACAGATACGCAGTATTTT
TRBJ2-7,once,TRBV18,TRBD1,CASSPGTGDEQYF,TGTGCCAGCTCACCGGGGACAGGGGACGAGCAGTACTTC
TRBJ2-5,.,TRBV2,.,CASGIASRETQYF,TGTGCCAGCGGCATCGCTAGCAGAGAGACCCAGTACTTC
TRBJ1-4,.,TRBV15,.,CATSRDGGDEKLFF,TGTGCCACCAGCAGAGATGGGGGAGACGAAAAACTGTTTTTT
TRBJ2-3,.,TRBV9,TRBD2,CASSISGVGADTQYF,TGTGCCAGCAGCATTAGCGGGGTGGGTGCAGATACGCAGTATTTT
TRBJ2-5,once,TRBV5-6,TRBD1,CASSLTLGGRETQYF,TGTGCCAGCAGCTTAACACTAGGGGGCAGGGAGACCCAGTACTTC
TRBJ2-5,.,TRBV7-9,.,CASSPVRAGEETQYF,TGTGCCAGCAGCCCGGTTCGGGCCGGCGAAGAGACCCAGTACTTC
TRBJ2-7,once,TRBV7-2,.,CASSLLAVYEQYF,TGTGCCAGCAGCCTACTAGCAGTTTACGAGCAGTACTTC
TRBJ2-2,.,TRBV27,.,CASAPERVAGELFF,TGTGCCAGCGCCCCCGAGCGGGTTGCCGGGGAGCTGTTTTTT
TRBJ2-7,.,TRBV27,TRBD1,CASSQGTGWDGEQYF,TGTGCCAGCAGTCAAGGGACAGGGTGGGATGGCGAGCAGTACTTC
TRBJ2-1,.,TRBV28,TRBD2,CASSLTGGSSYNEQFF,TGTGCCAGCAGTTTAACGGGAGGTAGCTCCTACAATGAGCAGTTCTTC
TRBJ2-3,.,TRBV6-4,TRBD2,CASSDSASGVDTQYF,TGTGCCAGCAGTGACTCGGCCAGCGGGGTTGATACGCAGTATTTT
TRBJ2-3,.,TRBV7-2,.,CASSLAGVTDTQYF,TGTGCCAGCAGCTTAGCGGGGGTGACAGATACGCAGTATTTT
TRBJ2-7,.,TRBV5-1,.,CASSLAVGGSPYEQYF,TGCGCCAGCAGCTTGGCCGTGGGGGGTTCGCCCTACGAGCAGTACTTC
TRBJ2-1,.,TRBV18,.,CASSPFPRSYNEQFF,TGTGCCAGCTCACCATTTCCTAGGTCCTACAATGAGCAGTTCTTC
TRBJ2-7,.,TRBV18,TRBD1,CASSPRTGKYEQYF,TGTGCCAGCTCACCTCGGACAGGGAAGTACGAGCAGTACTTC
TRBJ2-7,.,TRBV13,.,CASSKGLDHEQYF,TGTGCCAGCAGCAAGGGACTGGACCACGAGCAGTACTTC
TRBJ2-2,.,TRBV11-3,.,CASSLRAGRGDTGELFF,TGTGCCAGCAGCTTAAGGGCTGGCAGGGGGGACACCGGGGAGCTGTTTTTT
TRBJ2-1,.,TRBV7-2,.,CASSLSGGGGTYNEQFF,TGTGCCAGCAGCTTAAGCGGCGGCGGGGGCACCTACAATGAGCAGTTCTTC
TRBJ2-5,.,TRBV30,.,CAWGSGYQETQYF,TGTGCCTGGGGGTCGGGCTACCAAGAGACCCAGTACTTC
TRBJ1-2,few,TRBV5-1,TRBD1,CASSSSPQGGYGYTF,TGCGCCAGCAGCTCCAGCCCCCAGGGGGGCTATGGCTACACCTTC
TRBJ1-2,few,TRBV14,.,CASSQGQNYGYTF,TGTGCCAGCAGCCAAGGGCAGAACTATGGCTACACCTTC
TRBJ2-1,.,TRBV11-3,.,CASSPELATYNEQFF,TGTGCCAGCAGCCCAGAGCTAGCTACCTACAATGAGCAGTTCTTC